Reported below is one T cell receptor beta chain. Its antigen is still unknown. This entry comes from a study of graft-versus-host responses after intestinal transplantation. In the study overall: Every one of the recipients received anti-thymocyte globulin induction and afterwards took tacrolimus and steroids for around 3 years.

Data came from immunoSEQ multiplex PCR; TCRdb stores just in-frame clones and leaves some out. This table holds about 86,000 clones, roughly four fifths found once. Points from the study as a whole: Levels of circulating GvH clones at their peak were associated with early post-transplant HvG declines.

The sequence derives from a human donor who received an intestinal transplant. The sequences come from unstimulated CD8+ T cells sorted from spleen or lymph node cells, collected before intestinal transplant.

The CDR3 bases are TGTGCCAGCAGCTTAGCCAGGGGCTATGGCTACACCTTC. This translates into CASSLARGYGYTF. The chain carries TRBV7-9 and TRBJ1-2, with D perhaps TRBD1 (6 bases). The CDR3 length is 13 residues. CDR1 and CDR2 (germline): SEHNR, FQNEAQ (reference sequence). The V end was cut by 0 bases, the J end by 4 bases, with 6 bases between.